Given below is one T cell receptor beta chain in context. Clones were read by immunoSEQ multiplex PCR, and TCRdb kept only the in-frame ones, dropping some. In the table there are about 4,500 clones, around 75% of which are singletons. The data are from a study of T cell repertoires in ileal Crohn's disease. Germline values: CDR1 KGHSH, CDR2 LQKENI. The CDR3 length is 16 residues. Trimming took 0 bases from V and 3 from J; bases not matched to a gene: 5. This clonotype originated in an adult with Crohn's disease. J is TRBJ2-7 and V is TRBV18, with TRBD2 matching 10 bases. Sequencing was performed on ileal tissue. The CDR3 DNA follows: TGTGCCAGCTCACCACCAAGCGGGAGGGAACTCTACGAGCAGTACTTC. Translation gives CASSPPSGRELYEQYF.